The 13 T cell receptor beta chains presented below share a single source sample, sequenced in a study of blood T cell repertoires in COVID-19. TCRdb's copy holds only in-frame clones and misses some; the assay was immunoSEQ multiplex PCR. The sample has fewer than 250,000 clones, roughly 91% seen once. Sequencing was performed on peripheral blood. These receptors were collected from a man in his thirties or forties with COVID-19, enrolled during active disease.

The chain recombines TRBV7-9 with TRBJ1-1; D gene ambiguous. The CDR3 is 14 amino acids. Trimming removed 1 base at V and 3 bases at J, with 9 bases between. Germline CDR1 and CDR2: SEHNR and FQNEAQ (reference sequence). The DNA for the CDR3 is TGTGCCAGCAGCTTAGGTGCCGGGTACACTGAAGCTTTCTTT. Protein: CASSLGAGYTEAFF.

The chain employs TRBV9 and TRBJ2-3; 12 nucleotides match TRBD2. CDR3 length: 17 amino acids. Germline trimming cut 4 bases from V and 6 bases from J; bases unmatched to any gene: 12. Per germline, CDR1 SGDLS and CDR2 YYNGEE. CDR3 sequence (DNA): TGTGCCAGCAGCCCTTCTAGCGGGGGGGTCTTGAGGGATACGCAGTATTTT. This encodes CASSPSSGGVLRDTQYF.

The rearrangement joins TRBV10-2 to TRBJ1-2, with TRBD1 matching 9 bases. The CDR3 is made up of 17 amino acids. V dropped 8 bases and J dropped 0; count of bases not matched to a gene: 13. The germline V gene encodes CDR1 WSHSY and CDR2 SAAADI. The CDR3 nucleotides read TGCGCCAGCCGAGAACGGACAGGGGAATTTACTAACTATGGCTACACCTTC. This encodes CASRERTGEFTNYGYTF.

The rearrangement uses TRBV18 and TRBJ1-3, with D tentatively TRBD1 (6 bases). Germline CDR1 KGHSH, CDR2 LQKENI. This CDR3 region has 14 residues. The V and J ends lost 8 bases and 2 bases respectively, with 13 bases between them. In DNA, the CDR3 is TGTGCCAGCCAAGACAGGCCCCCTGGAAACACCATATATTTT. Translated: CASQDRPPGNTIYF.

V and J are TRBV15 and TRBJ2-3; TRBD2 might be the D (6 bases). Germline CDR1 and CDR2: LNHNV and YYDKDF (reference sequence). V was shortened by 8 bases and J by 0 bases, with 15 bases between the two germline ends. This CDR3 comprises 15 residues. The CDR3 nucleotides read TGTGCCACCGTCGGGACTCCTTATAGCACAGATACGCAGTATTTT. Its protein is CATVGTPYSTDTQYF.

V and J are TRBV18 and TRBJ2-2; D is perhaps TRBD1 (6 bases). Trimming took off 5 bases at V and 1 base at J, with 17 bases between the two ends. Looked up from germline, CDR1 is KGHSH and CDR2 is LQKENI. CDR3 length: 17 amino acids. This chain's CDR3 is CASSSIWDTLNTGELFF. In DNA, the CDR3 is TGTGCCAGCTCATCAATTTGGGACACGTTGAACACCGGGGAGCTGTTTTTT.

The chain employs TRBV21-1 and TRBJ2-3; the table's D call of TRBD1 was not tested on the DNA. TRBV21-1 is annotated as a pseudogene. The CDR3 is 17 residues long. The CDR3 DNA follows: TGTGCCAGCAGCAAAGAAGTCGGGACAGGGATGGCGGATACGCAGTATTTT. Protein: CASSKEVGTGMADTQYF.

The CDR3 reads CASSYVWLAGRTYEQYF. The CDR3 region has the DNA TGTGCCAGCAGTTACGTGTGGCTAGCGGGGAGAACCTACGAGCAGTACTTC. The V and J genes are TRBV6-2 or TRBV6-3 and TRBJ2-7, with TRBD2 matching 9 bases. The CDR3 length is 17 residues. V was pared by 2 bases and J by 2 bases, with 10 bases of the junction left unmatched. From germline, CDR1 is MNHEY and CDR2 SVGEGT.

This clone was observed a single time. This chain links TRBV19 with TRBJ1-3, with no clear D. The V gene's germline CDR1 is LNHDA and CDR2 SQIVND (reference sequence). The CDR3 runs 13 residues. Trimming left V 9 bases short and J 0 bases short, with 9 bases between. The CDR3 here is CASRVSSGNTIYF. CDR3 nucleotides: TGTGCCAGCCGGGTGAGCTCTGGAAACACCATATATTTT.

CDR3 sequence reads: CASSLVGGTVEAFF. CDR3 nucleotide sequence: TGCGCCAGCAGCTTGGTTGGGGGGACGGTTGAAGCTTTCTTT. The chain couples TRBV5-1 to TRBJ1-1; tentative D call: TRBD1 (5 bases). Germline loops: CDR1 SGHRS, CDR2 YFSETQ. Trimming left V 0 bases short and J 7 bases short, with 13 bases between. This CDR3 comprises 14 residues.

This clone has a single count. This sequence joins TRBV6-5 and TRBJ1-3, with TRBD1 identical over 10 bases. Trimming took 7 bases from V and 4 from J; bases not matched to a gene: 7. The CDR3 is made up of 15 amino acids. Germline CDR1 reads MNHEY; CDR2 reads SVGAGI. The CDR3 DNA sequence: TGTGCCAGCACCGATCGGACAGGGGGAGGAAACACCATATATTTT. Translating gives CASTDRTGGGNTIYF.

The chain uses TRBV7-2 and TRBJ2-7; TRBD1 agrees at 7 bases. Trimming removed 1 base from V and 2 bases from J; junction bases left unmatched: 5. The CDR3 has 15 amino acids. CDR1 is SGHTA and CDR2 is FQGNSA in the germline V gene. The CDR3 is CASSLVEGAPYEQYF. The CDR3 region has the DNA TGTGCCAGCAGCTTAGTAGAGGGGGCCCCCTACGAGCAGTACTTC.

J is TRBJ1-1 and V is TRBV6-5, with 7 bases lining up with TRBD1. Germline CDR1 is MNHEY and CDR2 is SVGAGI. J lost 7 bases, V lost 5 bases, and 4 bases had no gene match. The CDR3 sequence is 12 residues long. In DNA form, the CDR3 reads TGTGCCAGCAGTCGACAGGGCTTTGAAGCTTTCTTT. Translated, it gives CASSRQGFEAFF.